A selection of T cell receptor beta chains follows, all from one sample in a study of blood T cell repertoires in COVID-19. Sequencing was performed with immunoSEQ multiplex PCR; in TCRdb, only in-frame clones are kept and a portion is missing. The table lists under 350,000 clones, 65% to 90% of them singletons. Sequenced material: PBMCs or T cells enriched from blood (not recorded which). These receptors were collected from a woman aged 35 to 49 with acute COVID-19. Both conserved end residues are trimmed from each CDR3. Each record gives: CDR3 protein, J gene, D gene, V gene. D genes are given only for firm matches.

CDR3 protein: SVGGAAQDTQY; J gene: TRBJ2-3; D gene: -; V gene: TRBV29-1
CDR3 protein: ASSIVLQPQH; J gene: TRBJ1-5; D gene: -; V gene: TRBV19
CDR3 protein: ASSHSPGTEAYEQY; J gene: TRBJ2-7; D gene: TRBD1; V gene: TRBV3-1/TRBV3-2
CDR3 protein: ASSLGLASDTQY; J gene: TRBJ2-3; D gene: TRBD2; V gene: TRBV5-1
CDR3 protein: ASSYVQGMGETQY; J gene: TRBJ2-5; D gene: -; V gene: TRBV6-5
CDR3 protein: ASSTRHPTENEKLF; J gene: TRBJ1-4; D gene: -; V gene: TRBV27
CDR3 protein: ASTSTRGINQPQH; J gene: TRBJ1-5; D gene: -; V gene: TRBV19
CDR3 protein: ASSREKNSNTEAF; J gene: TRBJ1-1; D gene: -; V gene: TRBV18
CDR3 protein: ASGGDYPFGTGELF; J gene: TRBJ2-2; D gene: TRBD2; V gene: TRBV2
CDR3 protein: ASSRETGTWGEQF; J gene: TRBJ2-1; D gene: -; V gene: TRBV19
CDR3 protein: ASITNSGRNEQF; J gene: TRBJ2-1; D gene: TRBD2; V gene: TRBV14
CDR3 protein: ASSFLAGGPGDTQY; J gene: TRBJ2-3; D gene: TRBD2; V gene: TRBV11-2
CDR3 protein: ASRGSTVNTGELF; J gene: TRBJ2-2; D gene: -; V gene: TRBV25-1
CDR3 protein: ASSVITSRLSSGANVLT; J gene: TRBJ2-6; D gene: -; V gene: TRBV6-2/TRBV6-3
CDR3 protein: ASSYSSERRPNEQY; J gene: TRBJ2-7; D gene: -; V gene: TRBV6-5
CDR3 protein: ASSLGTGVGSPLH; J gene: TRBJ1-6; D gene: TRBD1; V gene: TRBV13
CDR3 protein: ASSPTRDSQETQY; J gene: TRBJ2-5; D gene: TRBD1; V gene: TRBV4-2